The next 7 T cell receptor beta chains were all read from a single sample in a study of T cell responses to AZD1222 COVID-19 vaccine. The method was immunoSEQ multiplex PCR; TCRdb's version includes in-frame clones alone and lacks a portion of them. The sample shows approximately 140,000 clones, roughly nine tenths of them seen only once. The specimen was peripheral blood, collected on day 0 of AZD1222 vaccination. The receptors stem from an adult in good health.

This chain links TRBV6-5 with TRBJ1-1, with D unclear. CDR1 and CDR2 (germline): MNHEY, SVGAGI. CDR3 length: 13 residues. V lost 6 bases and J lost 0, with 8 bases in between. CDR3 sequence: CASSNGLNTEAFF. The DNA of the CDR3 is TGTGCCAGCAGCAACGGACTGAACACTGAAGCTTTCTTT.

This clone came up once. The rearrangement links TRBV6-5 to TRBJ1-4, with D maybe TRBD1 (6 bases). V gave up 5 bases and J gave up 1 base, with 11 bases separating them. CDR3 size: 15 residues. Germline CDR1 MNHEY, CDR2 SVGAGI. The CDR3 region has the DNA TGTGCCAGCAGTAGAACCAGGGGAACTAATGAAAAACTGTTTTTT. Translation: CASSRTRGTNEKLFF.

J is TRBJ2-7 and V is TRBV13, with D unclear. The CDR3 has 13 amino acids. V was shortened by 0 bases and J by 9 bases, with 12 bases between the two germline ends. The germline CDR1 and CDR2 sequences are PRHDT and FYEKMQ (reference sequence). The CDR3 region has the DNA TGTGCCAGCAGCTTAGGGGGTCGAGGCGGGCAGTACTTC. It specifies CASSLGGRGGQYF.

The CDR3 protein is CASSALDRGTFF. In nucleotides, the CDR3 is TGTGCCAGCAGCGCGTTGGACAGGGGGACTTTCTTT. The chain uses TRBV28 and TRBJ1-1; 10 bases align to TRBD1. The CDR3 runs 12 residues. With V trimmed by 6 bases and J by 12 bases, 7 bases remained unmatched. Germline CDR1 and CDR2: MDHEN and SYDVKM.

The chain employs TRBV11-2 and TRBJ2-7, with 10 bases lining up with TRBD1. CDR3 length equals 15 residues. Germline values: CDR1 SGHAT, CDR2 FQNNGV. The J segment lost 4 bases and the V segment lost 4 bases, leaving 7 bases of the junction unmatched. CDR3: CASSWGTGALYEQYF. For the CDR3, the DNA is TGTGCCAGCAGCTGGGGGACAGGGGCGTTGTACGAGCAGTACTTC.

V and J are TRBV5-1 and TRBJ1-1; D remains ambiguous. CDR1 SGHRS and CDR2 YFSETQ come from the germline V gene. The ends were cut back, 0 bases at V and 0 bases at J, with 9 bases in the middle. The CDR3 loop spans 15 amino acids. In DNA, the CDR3 is TGCGCCAGCAGCTTGGTCCCAGCTATGAACACTGAAGCTTTCTTT. It is translated as CASSLVPAMNTEAFF. Drawing the rest from reference TRBV5-1 and TRBJ1-1, the complete variable domain is KAGVTQTPRYLIKTRGQQVTLSCSPISGHRSVSWYQQTPGQGLQFLFEYFSETQRNKGNFPGRFSGRQFSNSRSEMNVSTLELGDSALYLCASSLVPAMNTEAFFGQGTRLTVV.

The genes are TRBV6-5 and TRBJ1-5; D is undetermined. Between the trimmed V and J ends, which lost 6 bases and 1 base, there was a span of 13 bases. The CDR3 spans 15 residues. The germline CDR1 and CDR2 sequences are MNHEY and SVGAGI. CDR3 protein: CASSPEALSNQPQHF. CDR3 in DNA: TGTGCCAGCAGCCCCGAGGCATTAAGCAATCAGCCCCAGCATTTT.